This paragraph covers one TCR beta chain sequence. The sample comes from a study of T cells in localized non-small cell lung cancer. Assay used: immunoSEQ multiplex PCR; TCRdb lists only in-frame clones, some missing. Of around 50,000 clones listed, under 85% are singletons. V was shortened by 0 bases and J by 1 base, with 20 bases between the two germline ends. The germline V gene encodes CDR1 SGHRS and CDR2 YFSETQ. This CDR3 comprises 19 residues. The sequencing here drew on peripheral blood, taken before any cancer treatment. This receptor was taken from a female donor older than 55 with stage II squamous cell lung carcinoma. The chain joins TRBV5-1 to TRBJ1-3; D perhaps matches TRBD1 (6 bases). This CDR3 is CASSLEQGNFGWSGNTIYF. CDR3 in DNA: TGCGCCAGCAGCTTGGAGCAGGGGAACTTCGGATGGTCTGGAAACACCATATATTTT.